A single sample gave rise to the 16 T cell receptor beta chains below, sequenced in a study of read filtering for tumor transcriptome and immune sequencing. From approximately 400 ng of RNA, a library with molecular barcoded alpha/delta and beta/gamma adaptors was made. A single record per CDR3 protein comes from TCRdb applying MiXCR to the reads. The sample carries about 130,000 distinct CDR3 sequences, less than 15% recorded once. What was sequenced was a population of CD138-negative cells sorted from bone marrow. These receptors originate from a donor over 35 with multiple myeloma.

Notes on this clonotype: With a much larger clone just one base away, this may be a read error. The CDR3 coding sequence is TGTGCCAGCTGCCCCGACAGGGGTGTCGCTGAAGCTTTCTTT. Its translation is CASCPDRGVAEAFF. The chain uses TRBV12-3 or TRBV12-4 and TRBJ1-1; 8 positions agree with TRBD1. The CDR3 sequence is 14 residues long. The J segment lost 6 bases and the V segment lost 8 bases, leaving 11 bases of the junction unmatched.

This clonotype was recorded many times. This chain connects TRBV29-1 to TRBJ2-5; TRBD1 aligns across 7 bases. V trimming: 3 bases; J trimming: 1 base; junction bases outside the gene matches: 11. The CDR3 is made up of 16 amino acids. Germline V gene lookup returns CDR1 SQVTM and CDR2 ANQGSEA. CDR3 in amino acids: CSVEGSPDRAQETQYF. For the CDR3, the DNA is TGCAGCGTTGAGGGTTCTCCCGACAGGGCCCAAGAGACCCAGTACTTC.

To note about this clonotype: This sequence may be a read error, since a much larger clone differs from it by one base. J is TRBJ2-1 and V is TRBV7-9, with TRBD2 identical over 14 bases. The CDR3 totals 17 residues. Germline lookup yields CDR1 SEHNR and CDR2 FQNEAQ (reference sequence). V was pared by 4 bases and J by 7 bases, with 9 bases of the junction left unmatched. The CDR3 spells CASSSGRLAGGMNEQFF. CDR3 nucleotides: TGTGCCAGCAGCTCCGGGCGACTAGCGGGAGGGATGAATGAGCAGTTCTTC.

This clonotype was detected ten times or more. The chain joins TRBV3-1 to TRBJ2-1; 10 bases fit TRBD2. V was clipped by 4 bases and J by 2 bases; unmatched bases: 5. CDR3 length: 16 amino acids. Germline CDR1 reads LGHDT; CDR2 reads YNNKEL (reference sequence). CDR3 sequence: CASSPRTSGTYNEQFF. Written as DNA, the CDR3 is TGTGCCAGCAGCCCTCGAACTAGCGGGACCTACAATGAGCAGTTCTTC.

This clonotype was seen at least ten times. V and J are TRBV27 and TRBJ2-3; D is uncertain. This CDR3 is 14 amino acids long. V was shortened by 6 bases and J by 4 bases, with 14 bases between the two germline ends. Looked up from germline, CDR1 is MNHEY and CDR2 is SMNVEV (reference sequence). CDR3 region: CASRNQLRSDTQYF. CDR3 nucleotide sequence: TGTGCCAGCAGGAACCAGCTAAGGTCAGATACGCAGTATTTT.

This clonotype has only a few counts. A much bigger clone sits one base away, suggesting this may be a read error. The chain joins TRBV18 to TRBJ2-1; 7 bases are a match to TRBD2. CDR1 and CDR2 from the germline V gene are KGHSH and LQKENI. V was clipped by 0 bases and J by 10 bases; unmatched bases: 9. The CDR3 extends over 15 amino acids. The DNA of the CDR3 is TGTGCCAGCTCACCACCCGGGGGAGGGCTTAAGGAGCAGTTCTTC. Protein: CASSPPGGGLKEQFF.

This clonotype was detected ten times or more. The chain has TRBV10-3 and TRBJ2-1; D not certain. Deletions cut 3 bases from V and 4 bases from J, with 10 bases between. CDR1 ENHRY and CDR2 SYGVKD come from the germline V gene. The CDR3 contains 14 residues. The CDR3 loop reads CAISETESYNEQFF. DNA of the CDR3: TGTGCCATCAGTGAAACGGAGAGTTACAATGAGCAGTTCTTC.

This clonotype was recorded at least ten times. The V and J genes are TRBV7-9 and TRBJ2-2; TRBD1 agrees at 7 bases. This CDR3 has 14 amino acids. The V gene end was trimmed by 5 bases and the J gene end by 6 bases; junction bases not matched to a gene: 6. Germline lookup yields CDR1 SEHNR and CDR2 FQNEAQ (reference sequence). The CDR3 reads CASSRDRVAGELFF. In nucleotides, the CDR3 is TGTGCCAGCAGCAGAGACAGGGTTGCCGGGGAGCTGTTTTTT.

Ten or more counts support this clonotype. The J gene is TRBJ2-1, the V gene TRBV20-1, with D hard to call. The CDR3 runs 10 residues. The V end lost 3 bases, the J end lost 10 bases, and 7 bases lay between the germline ends. Germline assignment: CDR1 DFQATT and CDR2 SNEGSKA (reference sequence). Written as DNA, the CDR3 is TGCAGTGCTAGTTCCCGGGAGCAGTTCTTC. This encodes CSASSREQFF.

On this clonotype itself: A read error may explain this, as a much larger clone is one base away. This chain connects TRBV4-2 to TRBJ2-3, with TRBD2 matching 7 bases. Germline V gene sequence: CDR1 LGHNA, CDR2 YNFKEQ. This CDR3 spans 17 amino acids. The CDR3 reads CASASQGFQRETDTRYF. CDR3 nucleotide sequence: TGTGCCAGTGCGAGCCAAGGATTTCAGCGGGAAACAGATACGCGGTATTTT.

CDR3 sequence (DNA): TGTGCCAGCGGCTCCCCCAAGGAAAACATTCAGTACTTC. Amino acid sequence: CASGSPKENIQYF. The chain carries TRBV7-8 and TRBJ2-4; D gene unclear. The length of the CDR3 is 13 residues. Germline loops: CDR1 SGHVS, CDR2 FQNEAQ. V was pared by 8 bases and J by 5 bases, with 13 bases between. The full variable domain, rest sourced from reference TRBV7-8 and TRBJ2-4, is GAGVSQSPRYKVAKRGQDVALRCDPISGHVSLFWYQQALGQGPEFLTYFQNEAQLDKSGLPSDRFFAERPEGSVSTLKIQRTQQEDSAVYLCASGSPKENIQYFGAGTRLSVL.

This clonotype showed up many times. The chain recombines TRBV7-2 with TRBJ2-4, with D tentatively TRBD1 (5 bases). Deletions cut 3 bases from V and 0 bases from J, with 12 bases between. Germline V gene sequence: CDR1 SGHTA, CDR2 FQGNSA. CDR3 size: 16 residues. CDR3 sequence: CASSLGHGLAKNIQYF. The DNA for the CDR3 is TGTGCCAGCAGCTTGGGGCACGGATTAGCCAAAAACATTCAGTACTTC.

The rearrangement uses TRBV6-1 and TRBJ2-7, with 8 bases aligning to TRBD2. CDR3 length: 15 amino acids. V trimming: 0 bases; J trimming: 5 bases; junction bases outside the gene matches: 6. The germline V gene encodes CDR1 MNHNS and CDR2 SASEGT. CDR3 residues: CASSEAAGEFHEQYF. The CDR3 nucleotides read TGTGCCAGCAGTGAAGCAGCGGGAGAGTTCCACGAGCAGTACTTC.

This clonotype was detected many times. V gene TRBV7-9 combines with J gene TRBJ1-4; possibly TRBD1 for D (6 bases). Between the trimmed V and J ends, which lost 4 bases and 5 bases, there was a span of 8 bases. The CDR3 has 13 amino acids. The germline gives CDR1 SEHNR, CDR2 FQNEAQ (reference sequence). The CDR3 DNA reads TGTGCCAGCAGCTCTACAGGGAATGAAAAACTGTTTTTT. Translating gives CASSSTGNEKLFF.

This clonotype has ten or more counts. CDR3 amino acids: CASSWGHGAATNEKLFF. DNA of the CDR3: TGCGCCAGCAGCTGGGGACATGGGGCCGCAACTAATGAAAAACTGTTTTTT. This sequence joins TRBV5-1 and TRBJ1-4; possibly TRBD1 for D (6 bases). In germline, CDR1 is SGHRS, CDR2 YFSETQ. The CDR3 has 17 amino acids. The germline V and J ends were trimmed by 3 bases and 0 bases, with 15 bases remaining between them.

The table lists this clonotype with many counts. This chain joins TRBV4-2 and TRBJ2-1; 8 nucleotides line up with TRBD2. With 5 bases clipped from V and 0 bases from J, the junction kept 6 bases outside the gene matches. The CDR3 consists of 16 residues. Germline V CDR1 and CDR2: LGHNA, YNFKEQ. The CDR3 coding sequence is TGTGCCAGCAGCAGATTAAGCGGGAGCTCCTACAATGAGCAGTTCTTC. It specifies CASSRLSGSSYNEQFF.